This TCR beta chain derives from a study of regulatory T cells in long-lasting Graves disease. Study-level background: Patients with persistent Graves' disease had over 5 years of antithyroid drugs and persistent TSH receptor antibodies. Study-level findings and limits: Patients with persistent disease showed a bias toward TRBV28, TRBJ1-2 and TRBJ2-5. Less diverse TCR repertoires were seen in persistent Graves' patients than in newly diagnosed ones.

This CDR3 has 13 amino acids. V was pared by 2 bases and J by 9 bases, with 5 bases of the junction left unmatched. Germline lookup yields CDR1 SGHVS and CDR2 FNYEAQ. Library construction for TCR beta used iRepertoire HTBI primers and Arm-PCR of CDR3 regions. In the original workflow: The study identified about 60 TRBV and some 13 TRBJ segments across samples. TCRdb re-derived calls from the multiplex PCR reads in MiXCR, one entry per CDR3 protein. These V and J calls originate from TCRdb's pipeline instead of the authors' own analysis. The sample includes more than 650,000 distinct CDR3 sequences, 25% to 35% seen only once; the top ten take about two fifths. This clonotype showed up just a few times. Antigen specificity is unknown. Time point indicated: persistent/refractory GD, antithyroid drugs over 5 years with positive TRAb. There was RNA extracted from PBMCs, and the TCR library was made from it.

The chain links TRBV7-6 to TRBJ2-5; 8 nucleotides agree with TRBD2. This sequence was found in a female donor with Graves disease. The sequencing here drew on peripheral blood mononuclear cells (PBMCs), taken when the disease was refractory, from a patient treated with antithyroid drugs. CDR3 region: CASSLPRGGAQYF. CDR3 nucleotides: TGTGCCAGCAGCTTACCCCGGGGGGGGGCCCAGTACTTC.